The clone carrying this T cell receptor (beta chain) showed up just a few times. The data stem from a study of T-cell reconstitution after alpha-beta-depleted transplantation in children. The ends were cut back, 3 bases at V and 3 bases at J, with 15 bases in the middle. CDR3 size: 15 residues. The germline V gene has CDR1 KGHSH and CDR2 LQKENI. Preparation of the TCRbeta library used unique molecular identifiers. TCRdb re-derived calls from the PCR reads in MiXCR, one entry per CDR3 protein. The sample yields 330,000 or so distinct CDR3 sequences, 10% seen once. This chain links TRBV18 with TRBJ2-7, with D hard to call. The sample in question was PBMCs from the stem cell graft donor, obtained from the stem cell graft. The receptor was derived from a human donor who donated a stem cell graft to a child with acute lymphoblastic leukemia. The chain's CDR3 is CASSPDLGHRYEQYF. CDR3 DNA sequence: TGTGCCAGCTCACCGGATTTGGGCCACCGCTACGAGCAGTACTTC.